This TCR beta chain originates from a study of blood T cell repertoires in COVID-19. Study context: Sites in the United States, Italy and Spain provided acute and convalescent COVID-19 samples.

Source study methods: Quantification of nucleated cells was approximated via reference gene primer amplification. Profiled with immunoSEQ multiplex PCR; TCRdb holds only in-frame clones, not every one. V, J and clone size are taken as reported in that table, and D and trimming were inferred from the DNA itself. The table lists approximately 190,000 clones, around 90% of them singletons. This clone was detected only a few times. The receptor comes from a man aged 45 to 65 with acute or convalescent COVID-19. Input material: peripheral blood.

The CDR3 sequence is CASSLVRRQGANEQFF. The CDR3 coding sequence is TGCGCCAGCAGCTTGGTTCGTCGACAGGGGGCCAATGAGCAGTTCTTC. The chain is built from TRBV5-1 and TRBJ2-1, with TRBD1 matching over 10 bases. CDR3 length: 16 amino acids. The germline V gene has CDR1 SGHRS and CDR2 YFSETQ. The ends lost 0 bases at V and 6 bases at J; junction bases unmatched: 6.